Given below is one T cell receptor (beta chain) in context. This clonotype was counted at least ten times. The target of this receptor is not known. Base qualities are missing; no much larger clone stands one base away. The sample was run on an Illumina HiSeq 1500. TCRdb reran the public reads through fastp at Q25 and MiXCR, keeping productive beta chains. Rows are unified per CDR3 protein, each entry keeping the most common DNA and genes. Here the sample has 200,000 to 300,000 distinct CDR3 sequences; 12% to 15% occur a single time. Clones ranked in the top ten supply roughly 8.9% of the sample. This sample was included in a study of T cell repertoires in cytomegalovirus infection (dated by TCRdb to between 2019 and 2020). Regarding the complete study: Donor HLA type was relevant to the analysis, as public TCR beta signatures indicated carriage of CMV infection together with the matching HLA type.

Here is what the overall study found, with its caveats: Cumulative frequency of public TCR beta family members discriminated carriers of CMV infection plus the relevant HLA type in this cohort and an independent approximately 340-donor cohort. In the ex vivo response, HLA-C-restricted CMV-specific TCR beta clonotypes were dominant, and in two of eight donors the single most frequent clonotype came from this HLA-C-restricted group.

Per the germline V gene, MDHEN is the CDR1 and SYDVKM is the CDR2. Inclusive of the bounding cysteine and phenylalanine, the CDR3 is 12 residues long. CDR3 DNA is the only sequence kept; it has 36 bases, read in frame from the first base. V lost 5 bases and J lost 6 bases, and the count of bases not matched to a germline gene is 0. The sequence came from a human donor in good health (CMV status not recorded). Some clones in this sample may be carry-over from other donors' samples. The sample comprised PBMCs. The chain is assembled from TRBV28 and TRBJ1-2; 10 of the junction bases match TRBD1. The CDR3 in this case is CASSGTGDGYTF. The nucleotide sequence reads TGTGCCAGCAGTGGGACAGGGGATGGCTACACCTTC.